These 15 T cell receptor beta chains originate from one sample sequenced in a study of Graves' ophthalmopathy and Graves' hyperthyroidism. Beta-chain TCR CDR3 regions were amplified from RNA transcripts. RT-PCR was first run with HTBI primers, then multiplex PCR in a second round. TCRdb reprocessed the multiplex PCR reads with MiXCR, giving one entry per CDR3 protein. The repertoire includes around 520,000 distinct CDR3 sequences, roughly 40% of them detected once, and less than 4.5% sits in the top ten. Specimen: peripheral blood or thyroid tissue (not recorded which). These receptor sequences come from an adult man with Graves' hyperthyroidism.

Notes on this clonotype: An end of the junction does not agree with germline; a read error may underlie this. The rearrangement uses TRBV10-3 and TRBJ1-4; D remains ambiguous. The CDR3 consists of 12 residues. Per the germline V gene, CDR1 is ENHRY and CDR2 is SYGVKD. The DNA of the CDR3 is TGTGCCAGCAGTTACACGGGTGAAAAACTGGTTTTT. This codes for CASSYTGEKLVF.

Ten or more counts support this clonotype. The CDR3 reads CASSHRDQETQYF. Here the CDR3 DNA reads TGTGCCAGCAGCCACAGAGACCAAGAGACCCAGTACTTC. V gene TRBV7-9 combines with J gene TRBJ2-5; unclear D gene. CDR3 length equals 13 residues. V was trimmed by 5 bases and J by 0 bases, leaving 7 bases between them. The germline gives CDR1 SEHNR, CDR2 FQNEAQ (reference sequence).

This clonotype is a singleton in its sample. The chain carries TRBV7-9 and TRBJ2-7, with a weak D call TRBD2 (6 bases). This CDR3 region has 19 residues. V lost 4 bases to trimming and J lost 0 bases, with 25 bases between them. CDR1 is SEHNR, CDR2 FQNEAQ, per germline (reference sequence). CDR3: CASSSTSPSSGLSSYEQYF. CDR3 in DNA: TGTGCCAGCAGCTCTACAAGCCCTTCAAGCGGGTTAAGCTCCTACGAGCAGTACTTC.

This clonotype was seen many times. This chain joins TRBV19 and TRBJ1-2; unclear D gene. With 8 bases removed from V and 2 bases from J, the gap between germline ends came to 12 bases. The CDR3 sequence is 13 residues long. In germline, CDR1 is LNHDA, CDR2 SQIVND (reference sequence). The CDR3 DNA reads TGTGCCAGTGGTAAGATCTCCAACTATGGCTACACCTTC. Translated: CASGKISNYGYTF.

This clonotype was detected only once. The chain recombines TRBV19 with TRBJ2-7, with D perhaps TRBD2 (6 bases). V lost 3 bases to trimming and J lost 6 bases, with 12 bases between them. There are 13 residues in the CDR3. Germline V gives CDR1 LNHDA, CDR2 SQIVND (reference sequence). CDR3: CASSMGDSTEQYF. The CDR3 bases are TGTGCCAGTAGTATGGGGGACTCCACCGAGCAGTACTTC.

This clonotype has ten or more counts. This sequence joins TRBV15 and TRBJ1-2, with 8 bases matching TRBD1. This CDR3 comprises 14 residues. Germline V gene lookup returns CDR1 LNHNV and CDR2 YYDKDF (reference sequence). Trimming removed 0 bases from V and 6 bases from J; junction bases left unmatched: 3. CDR3 region: CATSRDRGHNGYTF. In DNA form, the CDR3 reads TGTGCCACCAGCAGAGACAGGGGGCATAATGGCTACACCTTC.

The chain carries TRBV10-3 and TRBJ1-2; 7 bases match TRBD1. CDR1 ENHRY and CDR2 SYGVKD come from the germline V gene. V dropped 10 bases and J dropped 6; count of bases not matched to a gene: 14. The CDR3 has 14 amino acids. CDR3 sequence reads: CASSLGDRVHGYTF. Written as DNA, the CDR3 is TGTGCCAGCAGCTTAGGAGACAGGGTCCATGGCTACACCTTC.

This clonotype has ten or more counts. The chain combines TRBV19 with TRBJ1-2; D possibly corresponds to TRBD1 (5 bases). There are 12 residues in the CDR3. Between the trimmed V and J ends, which lost 1 base and 7 bases, there was a span of 7 bases. In germline, CDR1 is LNHDA, CDR2 SQIVND (reference sequence). The CDR3 DNA reads as TGTGCCAGTAGTATAGGGGGGATTGGCTACACCTTC. The encoded protein is CASSIGGIGYTF.

This sequence joins TRBV29-1 and TRBJ2-7; no clear D. Judging by the DNA end, TRBJ2-1 fits better; the J call may be wrong. CDR3 length: 10 amino acids. Germline-derived CDR1 and CDR2 are SQVTM and ANQGSEA. The CDR3 region is CSVGFNEQFF. CDR3 nucleotide sequence: TGCAGCGTTGGCTTTAATGAGCAGTTCTTC.

This chain connects TRBV7-2 to TRBJ2-1, with D maybe TRBD1 (6 bases). Per germline, CDR1 SGHTA and CDR2 FQGNSA. CDR3 length equals 14 residues. V lost 7 bases and J 4 bases, leaving 14 bases between the germline ends. As DNA, the CDR3 is TGTGCCAGCACCCACGGGACACTTTACAATGAGCAGTTCTTC. Translation gives CASTHGTLYNEQFF.

This clonotype was detected a few times. The junction departs from germline at one end; a sequencing error may be responsible. The genes are TRBV5-1 and TRBJ2-5; 9 nucleotides match TRBD2. This CDR3 is 16 amino acids long. Germline CDR1 reads SGHRS; CDR2 reads YFSETQ. The CDR3 DNA sequence: TGCGCCAGCAACTTGGGTAGCGGGAGAACTGGAGAGACCCAGTACTTC. Its protein is CASNLGSGRTGETQYF.

The chain recombines TRBV10-2 with TRBJ1-1; D may be TRBD1 (5 bases). From germline, CDR1 is WSHSY and CDR2 SAAADI. The V and J ends lost 1 base and 0 bases respectively, with 15 bases between them. The CDR3 is made up of 17 amino acids. In DNA, the CDR3 is TGCGCCAGCAGTGAGTGGAGGGACGGAATAATGAACACTGAAGCTTTCTTT. This sequence encodes CASSEWRDGIMNTEAFF.

The chain joins TRBV20-1 to TRBJ2-5; D is perhaps TRBD1 (6 bases). Looked up from germline, CDR1 is DFQATT and CDR2 is SNEGSKA (reference sequence). The V end was cut by 3 bases, the J end by 4 bases, with 12 bases between. This CDR3 comprises 13 residues. CDR3 sequence: CSASSRGGETQYF. CDR3 sequence (DNA): TGCAGTGCTAGTTCCCGAGGGGGAGAGACCCAGTACTTC.

This clonotype has only a few counts. The gene calls are TRBV20-1 and TRBJ1-1; D ambiguous. The CDR3 sequence is 10 residues long. Germline-derived CDR1 and CDR2 are DFQATT and SNEGSKA (reference sequence). V was trimmed by 3 bases and J by 3 bases, leaving 2 bases between them. CDR3 sequence (DNA): TGCAGTGCTAGTTACACTGAAGCTTTCTTT. This codes for CSASYTEAFF.

J is TRBJ2-7 and V is TRBV6-2 or TRBV6-3, with D possibly matching TRBD2 (6 bases). Per the germline V gene, CDR1 is MNHEY and CDR2 is SVGEGT. CDR3 length: 15 amino acids. V lost 6 bases and J 2 bases, leaving 17 bases between the germline ends. The CDR3 sequence is CASRTTASATYEQYF. The CDR3 nucleotides are TGTGCCAGCAGGACCACGGCTAGCGCAACCTACGAGCAGTACTTC.